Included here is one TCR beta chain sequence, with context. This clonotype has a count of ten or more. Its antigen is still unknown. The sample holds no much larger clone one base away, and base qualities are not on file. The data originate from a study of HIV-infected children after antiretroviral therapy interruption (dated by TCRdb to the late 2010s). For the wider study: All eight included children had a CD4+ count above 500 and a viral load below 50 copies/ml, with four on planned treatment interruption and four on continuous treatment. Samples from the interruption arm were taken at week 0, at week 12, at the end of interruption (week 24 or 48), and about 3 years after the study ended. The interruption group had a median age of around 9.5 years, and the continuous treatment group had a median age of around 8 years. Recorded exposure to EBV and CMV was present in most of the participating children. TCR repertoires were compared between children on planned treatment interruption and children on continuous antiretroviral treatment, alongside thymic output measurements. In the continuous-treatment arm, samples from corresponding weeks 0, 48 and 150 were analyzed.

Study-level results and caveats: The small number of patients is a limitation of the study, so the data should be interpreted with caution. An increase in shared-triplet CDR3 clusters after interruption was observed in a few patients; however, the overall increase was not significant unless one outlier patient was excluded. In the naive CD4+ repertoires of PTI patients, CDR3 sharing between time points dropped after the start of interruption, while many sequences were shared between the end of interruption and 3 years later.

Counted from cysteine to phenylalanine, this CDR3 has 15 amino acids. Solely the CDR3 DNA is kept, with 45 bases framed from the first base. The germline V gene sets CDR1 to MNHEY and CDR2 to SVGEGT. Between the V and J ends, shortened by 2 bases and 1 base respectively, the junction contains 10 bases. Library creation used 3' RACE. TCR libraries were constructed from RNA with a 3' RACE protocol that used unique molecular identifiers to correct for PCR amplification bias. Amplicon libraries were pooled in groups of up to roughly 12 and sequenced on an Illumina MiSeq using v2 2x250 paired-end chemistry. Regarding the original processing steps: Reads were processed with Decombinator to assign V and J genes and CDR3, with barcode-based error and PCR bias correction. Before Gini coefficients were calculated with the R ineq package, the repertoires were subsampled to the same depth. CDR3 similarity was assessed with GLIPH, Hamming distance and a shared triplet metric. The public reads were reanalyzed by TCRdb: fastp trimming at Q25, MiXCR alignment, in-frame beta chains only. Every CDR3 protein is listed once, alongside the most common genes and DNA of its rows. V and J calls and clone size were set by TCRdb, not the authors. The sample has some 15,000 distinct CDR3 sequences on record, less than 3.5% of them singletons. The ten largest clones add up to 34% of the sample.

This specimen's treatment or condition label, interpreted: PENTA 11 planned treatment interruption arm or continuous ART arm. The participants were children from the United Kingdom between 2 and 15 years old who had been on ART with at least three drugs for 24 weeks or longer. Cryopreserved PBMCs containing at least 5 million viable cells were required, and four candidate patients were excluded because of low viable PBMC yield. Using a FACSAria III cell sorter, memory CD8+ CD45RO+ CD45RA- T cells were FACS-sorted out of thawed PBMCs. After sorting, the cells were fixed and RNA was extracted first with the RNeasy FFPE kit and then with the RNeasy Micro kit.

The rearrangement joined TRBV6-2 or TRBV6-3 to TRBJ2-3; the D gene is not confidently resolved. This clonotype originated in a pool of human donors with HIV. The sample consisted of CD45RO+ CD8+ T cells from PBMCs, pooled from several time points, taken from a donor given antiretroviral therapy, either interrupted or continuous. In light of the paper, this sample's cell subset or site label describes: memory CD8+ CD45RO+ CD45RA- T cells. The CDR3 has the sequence CASSYPSDGTDTQYF. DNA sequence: TGTGCCAGCAGTTACCCTTCAGACGGCACAGATACGCAGTATTTT.